These T cell receptor beta chains were read from a single sample in a study of OX40 agonist ivuxolimab in advanced cancers. Some clones are missing from TCRdb's copy, which holds only in-frame ones; the method was immunoSEQ multiplex PCR. Among some 49,000 clones listed, around four fifths were seen once. Specimen: CD4+ or CD8+ T cells sorted from blood, collected in a trial of the OX40 agonist ivuxolimab. These receptors originate from an adult with an advanced solid tumor such as melanoma, head and neck, liver or kidney cancer. The CDR3 runs from the conserved cysteine through the conserved F or W. The order of the fields is V gene, J gene, D gene, clone size, CDR3 protein, CDR3 DNA. The D gene is left open where the match is weak. Only part of the rows carry a size: once, few, many, or a class if the clone is expanded.

v_call: TRBV9
j_call: TRBJ2-6
d_call: .
clone_size: .
cdr3_aa: CASSVVPDGISGANVLTF
cdr3_nt: TGTGCCAGCAGCGTAGTTCCGGATGGGATCTCTGGGGCCAACGTCCTGACTTTC

v_call: TRBV6-1
j_call: TRBJ1-3
d_call: .
clone_size: .
cdr3_aa: CASSALLGPGNTIYF
cdr3_nt: TGTGCCAGCAGTGCCCTCCTAGGACCTGGAAACACCATATATTTT

v_call: TRBV7-2
j_call: TRBJ1-6
d_call: TRBD1
clone_size: .
cdr3_aa: CASSLATRTGDSPLHF
cdr3_nt: TGTGCCAGCAGCTTAGCGACCAGGACAGGTGATTCACCCCTCCACTTT

v_call: TRBV2
j_call: TRBJ2-2
d_call: .
clone_size: .
cdr3_aa: CASSEAGTGELFF
cdr3_nt: TGTGCCAGCAGTGAAGCTGGCACCGGGGAGCTGTTTTTT

v_call: TRBV28
j_call: TRBJ2-7
d_call: TRBD1
clone_size: .
cdr3_aa: CASSSPDRVREQYF
cdr3_nt: TGTGCCAGCAGCTCACCGGACAGGGTGCGCGAGCAGTACTTC

v_call: TRBV10-3
j_call: TRBJ2-3
d_call: .
clone_size: .
cdr3_aa: CAISRRTVSSTDTQYF
cdr3_nt: TGTGCCATCAGTCGGAGGACAGTATCTAGCACAGATACGCAGTATTTT

v_call: TRBV5-4
j_call: TRBJ1-2
d_call: .
clone_size: .
cdr3_aa: CASSYRDYGYTF
cdr3_nt: TGTGCCAGCAGCTACAGGGACTATGGCTACACCTTC

v_call: TRBV27
j_call: TRBJ2-7
d_call: .
clone_size: .
cdr3_aa: CASFGRAYEQYF
cdr3_nt: TGTGCCAGCTTCGGCAGGGCCTACGAGCAGTACTTC

v_call: TRBV4-1
j_call: TRBJ2-2
d_call: .
clone_size: .
cdr3_aa: CASSQDYRATGELFF
cdr3_nt: TGCGCCAGCAGCCAAGATTACAGGGCGACCGGGGAGCTGTTTTTT

v_call: TRBV10-3
j_call: TRBJ2-7
d_call: TRBD2
clone_size: .
cdr3_aa: CAISARLGTSGGYEQYF
cdr3_nt: TGTGCCATCAGTGCCAGACTCGGGACTAGCGGGGGCTACGAGCAGTACTTC

v_call: TRBV13
j_call: TRBJ2-3
d_call: TRBD2
clone_size: once
cdr3_aa: CASRASGFTDTQYF
cdr3_nt: TGTGCCAGCAGGGCTAGCGGCTTCACAGATACGCAGTATTTT

v_call: TRBV7-8
j_call: TRBJ1-1
d_call: .
clone_size: .
cdr3_aa: CASSSDMNTEAFF
cdr3_nt: TGTGCCAGCAGCTCCGATATGAACACTGAAGCTTTCTTT

v_call: TRBV11-2
j_call: TRBJ2-5
d_call: TRBD2
clone_size: .
cdr3_aa: CASSLEIRALAGPGRIQYF
cdr3_nt: TGTGCCAGCAGCTTAGAGATAAGGGCACTAGCGGGGCCTGGACGGATCCAGTACTTC

v_call: TRBV11-2
j_call: TRBJ2-7
d_call: .
clone_size: .
cdr3_aa: CASSLTLGQGNDEQYF
cdr3_nt: TGTGCCAGCAGCTTAACCCTCGGCCAGGGGAATGACGAGCAGTACTTC

v_call: TRBV6-5
j_call: TRBJ1-2
d_call: .
clone_size: .
cdr3_aa: CASSPRSKYGYTF
cdr3_nt: TGTGCCAGCAGTCCCAGATCAAAATATGGCTACACCTTC

v_call: TRBV18
j_call: TRBJ1-4
d_call: TRBD1
clone_size: .
cdr3_aa: CASSPPGGAGEKLFF
cdr3_nt: TGTGCCAGCTCACCTCCAGGGGGCGCAGGGGAAAAACTGTTTTTT

v_call: TRBV19
j_call: TRBJ2-3
d_call: TRBD2
clone_size: .
cdr3_aa: CASSGLAGGSTDTQYF
cdr3_nt: TGTGCCAGTAGTGGACTAGCGGGGGGTTCCACAGATACGCAGTATTTT

v_call: TRBV4-1
j_call: TRBJ2-5
d_call: TRBD2
clone_size: .
cdr3_aa: CASSQDQGLAGGLGETQYF
cdr3_nt: TGCGCCAGCAGCCAAGATCAGGGACTAGCGGGGGGGTTAGGGGAGACCCAGTACTTC

v_call: TRBV7-9
j_call: TRBJ1-1
d_call: .
clone_size: once
cdr3_aa: CASSSGVGRPNTEAFF
cdr3_nt: TGTGCCAGCAGCTCGGGTGTCGGCAGACCGAACACTGAAGCTTTCTTT

v_call: TRBV6-5
j_call: TRBJ1-4
d_call: .
clone_size: .
cdr3_aa: CASSYSGVEKLFF
cdr3_nt: TGTGCCAGCAGTTACTCTGGGGTTGAAAAACTGTTTTTT

v_call: TRBV25-1
j_call: TRBJ1-2
d_call: .
clone_size: .
cdr3_aa: CASKPGTTNYGYTF
cdr3_nt: TGTGCCAGCAAACCCGGGACAACCAACTATGGCTACACCTTC

v_call: TRBV7-9
j_call: TRBJ1-3
d_call: TRBD1
clone_size: .
cdr3_aa: CASSSGTASGNTIYF
cdr3_nt: TGTGCCAGCTCTTCTGGGACAGCCTCTGGAAACACCATATATTTT

v_call: TRBV6-6
j_call: TRBJ1-5
d_call: .
clone_size: .
cdr3_aa: CASSPGRPPQPQHF
cdr3_nt: TGTGCCAGCAGTCCAGGACGGCCCCCACAGCCCCAGCATTTT

v_call: TRBV5-4
j_call: TRBJ2-3
d_call: .
clone_size: once
cdr3_aa: CASTLGGGDTQYF
cdr3_nt: TGTGCCAGCACCTTAGGCGGAGGGGATACGCAGTATTTT

v_call: TRBV11-1
j_call: TRBJ1-1
d_call: .
clone_size: once
cdr3_aa: CASSLELTNTEAFF
cdr3_nt: TGTGCCAGCAGCTTAGAACTCACGAACACTGAAGCTTTCTTT

v_call: TRBV7-2
j_call: TRBJ2-1
d_call: TRBD1
clone_size: .
cdr3_aa: CASSRQGQGSGNEQFF
cdr3_nt: TGTGCCAGCAGCCGACAAGGACAGGGGAGTGGGAATGAGCAGTTCTTC